The entry below describes one TCR beta chain. At one boundary the junction diverges from the germline segment, which might be a read error. Additional DNA sequences in this sample encode the identical CDR3. With 60 Vbeta and 13 Jbeta primers, the PCR was carried out. This table comes from immunoSEQ multiplex PCR, and its TCRdb copy is limited to in-frame clones, with some not included. The data include roughly 75,000 clones; the top ten clones carry approximately 0.78%. The sample originates from a study of cytomegalovirus exposure and HLA in healthy donors. This CDR3 region has 15 residues. The germline V gene encodes CDR1 SGDLS and CDR2 YYNGEE.

The chain employs TRBV9 and TRBJ1-6; 7 nucleotides line up with TRBD1. The receptor was derived from a boy younger than 18 in good health and CMV-seronegative. Material: PBMCs. CDR3 nucleotides: TGTGCCAGCAGCGTAGAAGCAGGGGGTGGTTCACCCCTACACTTT. Translating it yields CASSVEAGGGSPLHF.